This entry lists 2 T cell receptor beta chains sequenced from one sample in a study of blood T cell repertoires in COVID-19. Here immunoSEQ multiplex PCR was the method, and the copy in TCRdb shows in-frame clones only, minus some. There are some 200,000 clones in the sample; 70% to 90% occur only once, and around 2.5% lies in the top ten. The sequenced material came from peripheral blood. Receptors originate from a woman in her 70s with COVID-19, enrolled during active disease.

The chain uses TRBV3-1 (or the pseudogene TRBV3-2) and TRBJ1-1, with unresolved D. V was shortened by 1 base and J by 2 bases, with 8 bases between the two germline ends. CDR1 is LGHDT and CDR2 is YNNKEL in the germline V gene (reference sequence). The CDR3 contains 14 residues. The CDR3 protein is CASSQGAANTEAFF. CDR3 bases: TGTGCCAGCAGCCAAGGGGCAGCAAACACTGAAGCTTTCTTT.

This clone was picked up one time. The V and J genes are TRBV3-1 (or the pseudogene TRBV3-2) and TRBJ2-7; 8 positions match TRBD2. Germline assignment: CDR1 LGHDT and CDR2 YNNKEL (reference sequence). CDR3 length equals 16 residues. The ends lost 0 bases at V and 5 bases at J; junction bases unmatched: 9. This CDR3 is CASSQESSGRSHEQYF. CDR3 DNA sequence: TGTGCCAGCAGCCAAGAGAGCAGCGGGAGATCCCACGAGCAGTACTTC.